One and the same sample provided the 29 T cell receptor beta chains below, sequenced in a study of OX40 agonist ivuxolimab in advanced cancers. TCRdb's copy holds only in-frame clones and misses some; the assay was immunoSEQ multiplex PCR. The sample shows about 71,000 clones, roughly 81% of them seen only once. Sequencing used CD4+ or CD8+ T cells sorted from blood, obtained in a trial of the OX40 agonist ivuxolimab. All receptors come from an adult with an advanced solid tumor such as melanoma, head and neck, liver or kidney cancer.

This rearrangement joins TRBV7-2 to TRBJ1-1; D ambiguous. V shed 3 bases and J shed 4 bases, with 9 bases lying between them. In germline, CDR1 is SGHTA, CDR2 FQGNSA. The CDR3 totals 13 residues. The CDR3, as DNA: TGTGCCAGCAGCTTCGGGGTAGGCACTGAAGCTTTCTTT. Its protein product is CASSFGVGTEAFF.

This clone showed up just a few times. The V call is TRBV11-2, the J call TRBJ1-3; D perhaps matches TRBD1 (5 bases). Between the trimmed V and J ends, which lost 6 bases and 4 bases, there was a span of 10 bases. In germline, CDR1 is SGHAT, CDR2 FQNNGV. This CDR3 region has 13 residues. The CDR3 loop reads CASRRGSGNTIYF. Here the CDR3 DNA reads TGTGCCAGCAGACGGGGGTCAGGAAACACCATATATTTT.

The rearrangement joins TRBV9 to TRBJ2-3; D tentatively fits TRBD1 or TRBD2 (5 bases each). The CDR3 covers 16 residues. V lost 4 bases to trimming and J lost 2 bases, with 17 bases between them. CDR1 and CDR2 (germline): SGDLS, YYNGEE. CDR3 coding DNA: TGTGCCAGCAGCTATAATCAGGGAGAGTTCACAGATACGCAGTATTTT. It translates to CASSYNQGEFTDTQYF.

The J gene is TRBJ2-7, the V gene TRBV11-2; TRBD2 aligns across 9 bases. With V trimmed by 5 bases and J by 4 bases, 12 bases remained unmatched. The CDR3 spans 16 residues. CDR1 and CDR2 (germline): SGHAT, FQNNGV. This CDR3 is CASSPQGRGGLYEQYF. CDR3 in DNA: TGTGCCAGCAGCCCTCAGGGGCGGGGGGGCCTGTACGAGCAGTACTTC. The complete variable domain, with remaining parts taken from reference TRBV11-2 and TRBJ2-7, reads EAGVAQSPRYKIIEKRQSVAFWCNPISGHATLYWYQQILGQGPKLLIQFQNNGVVDDSQLPKDRFSAERLKGVDSTLKIQPAKLEDSAVYLCASSPQGRGGLYEQYFGPGTRLTVT.

This chain uses TRBV6-5 with TRBJ1-1; D remains unclear. The V gene's germline CDR1 is MNHEY and CDR2 SVGAGI. Trimming stripped 3 bases from V and 3 bases from J, with 8 bases between. The CDR3 has 13 amino acids. CDR3 DNA sequence: TGTGCCAGCAGTTATGTATCTTACACTGAAGCTTTCTTT. It codes for CASSYVSYTEAFF.

The rearrangement uses TRBV27 and TRBJ2-1; TRBD1 matches 9 bases. This CDR3 is built from 14 residues. The V gene's germline CDR1 is MNHEY and CDR2 SMNVEV (reference sequence). Unmatched junction bases numbered 5, after V lost 5 bases and J lost 6 bases. The CDR3 coding sequence is TGTGCCAGCAGTGGGACAGGGCCCGGCAATGAGCAGTTCTTC. Protein: CASSGTGPGNEQFF.

V usage is TRBV5-5 and J usage is TRBJ1-1, with D unclear. Germline loops: CDR1 SGHKS, CDR2 YYEKEE (reference sequence). The CDR3 length is 16 residues. Trimming pared 0 bases from V and 3 bases from J, leaving 15 bases between. In nucleotides, the CDR3 is TGTGCCAGCAGCTTGGCCGTGGGGATCCGGGACACTGAAGCTTTCTTT. Its protein product is CASSLAVGIRDTEAFF.

This clone appeared once. This chain uses TRBV11-3 with TRBJ1-5; 10 bases line up with TRBD1. The junction had 4 bases not matched to a gene; V was cut back by 4 bases and J by 7 bases. Germline V lookup: CDR1 SGHNT, CDR2 YENEEA. The CDR3 sequence is 14 residues long. CDR3 loop: CASSSGTGEQPQHF. The CDR3 DNA is TGTGCCAGCAGCTCCGGGACAGGGGAACAGCCCCAGCATTTT. Drawing the rest from reference TRBV11-3 and TRBJ1-5, the complete variable domain is EAGVVQSPRYKIIEKKQPVAFWCNPISGHNTLYWYLQNLGQGPELLIRYENEEAVDDSQLPKDRFSAERLKGVDSTLKIQPAELGDSAVYLCASSSGTGEQPQHFGDGTRLSIL.

V is TRBV5-6 and J is TRBJ2-7, with TRBD2 as a possible D gene (6 bases). The V gene lost 4 bases and the J gene lost 0 bases, with 17 bases spanning the gap. The CDR3 totals 16 residues. Germline-derived CDR1 and CDR2 are SGHDT and YYEEEE. For the CDR3, the DNA is TGTGCCAGCAGCCCATGGACCGGGGGAGTCTCCTACGAGCAGTACTTC. Translation: CASSPWTGGVSYEQYF.

A single count supports this clone. V and J are TRBV7-6 and TRBJ2-5; D gene ambiguous. Judging by the DNA end, TRBJ2-7 fits better; the J call may be wrong. Germline CDR1 reads SGHVS; CDR2 reads FNYEAQ. This CDR3 region has 13 residues. The CDR3 loop is CASRGLSSYEQYF. In DNA form, the CDR3 reads TGTGCCAGCCGAGGCTTGAGCTCCTACGAGCAGTACTTC.

This clone has only one observation. This chain links TRBV11-2 with TRBJ1-2, with D possibly matching TRBD1 (6 bases). Germline V lookup: CDR1 SGHAT, CDR2 FQNNGV. The CDR3 contains 15 residues. Trimming pared 4 bases from V and 3 bases from J, leaving 15 bases between. In DNA form, the CDR3 reads TGTGCCAGCAGCTGGCACAGGGAGAAGGACTATGGCTACACCTTC. It codes for CASSWHREKDYGYTF. Combining the CDR3 with reference TRBV11-2 and TRBJ1-2 gives the whole variable domain EAGVAQSPRYKIIEKRQSVAFWCNPISGHATLYWYQQILGQGPKLLIQFQNNGVVDDSQLPKDRFSAERLKGVDSTLKIQPAKLEDSAVYLCASSWHREKDYGYTFGSGTRLTVV.

The chain carries TRBV6-6 and TRBJ2-7, with 14 bases that match TRBD2. This CDR3 has 15 amino acids. Trimming at V came to 6 bases and at J to 3 bases, leaving 4 bases not matched to a gene. Germline-derived CDR1 and CDR2 are MNHNY and SVGAGI (reference sequence). CDR3: CASRPGTSGGYEQYF. The CDR3 coding sequence is TGTGCCAGCAGGCCCGGGACTAGCGGGGGCTACGAGCAGTACTTC.

The V gene is TRBV2, the J gene TRBJ2-7; a possible D gene is TRBD1 (6 bases). V lost 2 bases and J lost 0, with 8 bases in between. Looked up from germline, CDR1 is SNHLY and CDR2 is FYNNEI. The CDR3 length is 14 residues. The CDR3 here is CASSENRDSYEQYF. The CDR3 DNA is TGTGCCAGCAGTGAAAACAGGGACTCCTACGAGCAGTACTTC.

The V call is TRBV9, the J call TRBJ1-1, with a tentative D call TRBD1 (5 bases). V shed 2 bases and J shed 2 bases, with 10 bases lying between them. Looked up from germline, CDR1 is SGDLS and CDR2 is YYNGEE. This CDR3 has 14 residues. DNA of the CDR3: TGTGCCAGCAGCGTTGCCAGGGAAAACACTGAAGCTTTCTTT. It codes for CASSVARENTEAFF.

The gene calls are TRBV13 and TRBJ2-3; the D is unclear. The V gene's germline CDR1 is PRHDT and CDR2 FYEKMQ (reference sequence). Trimming took 5 bases from V and 2 from J, leaving 17 bases between them. The CDR3 contains 16 residues. CDR3 in DNA: TGTGCCAGCAGCGAGCGCGGTGGAGAAGACACAGATACGCAGTATTTT. Encoded protein: CASSERGGEDTDTQYF.

This rearrangement joins TRBV5-1 to TRBJ2-1, with 7 bases fitting TRBD2. The CDR3 totals 15 residues. CDR1 and CDR2 (germline): SGHRS, YFSETQ. After removal of 3 bases from V and 5 bases from J, the junction contained 8 bases not matched to a gene. The CDR3 sequence: CASSSRGGTNNEQFF. DNA of the CDR3: TGCGCCAGCAGCTCCCGTGGGGGGACTAACAATGAGCAGTTCTTC.

This clone appeared once. The chain has TRBV7-7 and TRBJ2-5; no clear D. V lost 6 bases and J 2 bases, leaving 13 bases between the germline ends. The CDR3 loop spans 14 amino acids. Looked up from germline, CDR1 is SSHAT and CDR2 is FNYEAQ (reference sequence). As DNA, the CDR3 is TGTGCCAGCAGTCCATCCCACTGGCAAGAGACCCAGTACTTC. It translates to CASSPSHWQETQYF.

This chain joins TRBV5-1 and TRBJ1-3, with 8 bases that match TRBD1. CDR1 is SGHRS and CDR2 is YFSETQ in the germline V gene. The CDR3 covers 15 residues. J was trimmed by 0 bases and V by 4 bases; bases with no gene match: 3. In DNA, the CDR3 is TGCGCCAGCAGCATTACAGGGGGCTCTGGAAACACCATATATTTT. Translating gives CASSITGGSGNTIYF.

V gene TRBV11-3 combines with J gene TRBJ2-7; the D is unclear. Germline V lookup: CDR1 SGHNT, CDR2 YENEEA. This CDR3 is 11 amino acids long. Trimming took off 5 bases at V and 3 bases at J, with 5 bases between the two ends. CDR3 in DNA: TGTGCCAGCAGCCGAGACTACGAGCAGTACTTC. It translates to CASSRDYEQYF.

V gene TRBV5-6 combines with J gene TRBJ1-3; 7 bases agree with TRBD1. CDR3 size: 13 residues. V trimming: 4 bases; J trimming: 8 bases; junction bases outside the gene matches: 6. Germline V CDR1 and CDR2: SGHDT, YYEEEE. CDR3 protein: CASSPTGRDTIYF. In DNA, the CDR3 is TGTGCCAGCAGCCCGACAGGGAGGGACACCATATATTTT.

Regarding this clone: The sample contains more than one DNA sequence encoding this CDR3. The J gene is TRBJ1-2, the V gene TRBV7-2; D not resolved. Per the germline V gene, CDR1 is SGHTA and CDR2 is FQGNSA. This CDR3 region has 14 residues. V was shortened by 1 base and J by 6 bases, with 12 bases between the two germline ends. The CDR3 DNA sequence: TGTGCCAGCAGCTTAGTCGGCCAAAAACATGGCTACACCTTC. Translation: CASSLVGQKHGYTF.

This clone was recorded only once. The J gene is TRBJ2-3, the V gene TRBV7-2, with no clear D. CDR3 length: 13 amino acids. Germline CDR1 and CDR2: SGHTA and FQGNSA. V shed 5 bases and J shed 4 bases, with 10 bases lying between them. The CDR3 DNA reads TGTGCCAGCAGCCCCCCCGTCTCAGATACGCAGTATTTT. This encodes CASSPPVSDTQYF.

On this clone itself: One end of the junction does not line up with germline, which may come from a read error. V gene TRBV7-7 combines with J gene TRBJ2-2; D is possibly TRBD2 (6 bases). The germline V gene has CDR1 SSHAT and CDR2 FNYEAQ (reference sequence). There are 13 residues in the CDR3. The CDR3, as DNA: TGTGCTAGCAGCTTGTGGGGGGCCGGGGAGCTGTTTTTT. It codes for CASSLWGAGELFF. The full variable domain, rest sourced from reference TRBV7-7 and TRBJ2-2, is GAGVSQSPRYKVTKRGQDVTLRCDPISSHATLYWYQQALGQGPEFLTYFNYEAQPDKSGLPSDRFSAERPEGSISTLTIQRTEQRDSAMYRCASSLWGAGELFFGEGSRLTVL.

Here the CDR3 DNA reads TGTGCCAGCAGCGGAAGACAGGGGGCTATCTCTGGAAACACCATATATTTT. Its translation: CASSGRQGAISGNTIYF. The chain links TRBV5-6 to TRBJ1-3; 10 nucleotides line up with TRBD1. Germline V lookup: CDR1 SGHDT, CDR2 YYEEEE. The V and J ends lost 4 bases and 0 bases, in that order; junction bases with no gene match: 7. The CDR3 has 17 residues.

This rearrangement joins TRBV18 to TRBJ2-3; D gene uncertain. This CDR3 is 14 amino acids long. With 2 bases removed from V and 4 bases from J, the gap between germline ends came to 10 bases. Germline V gene data show CDR1 as KGHSH and CDR2 as LQKENI. Here the CDR3 DNA reads TGTGCCAGCTCACCAGGCGTATCCCCAGATACGCAGTATTTT. Its translation is CASSPGVSPDTQYF.

This clone was seen more than once but under ten times. The CDR3 loop reads CAWSVTGNGEGYTF. The CDR3 DNA is TGTGCCTGGAGTGTTACAGGGAATGGAGAAGGCTACACCTTC. The chain carries TRBV30 and TRBJ1-2, with D possibly matching TRBD1 (6 bases). CDR1 GTSNPN and CDR2 SVGIG come from the germline V gene (reference sequence). V lost 0 bases, J lost 8 bases, and 16 bases lay in between. The CDR3 loop spans 14 amino acids.

The CDR3 DNA sequence: TGTGCCAGCAGCTTGGGCGTAGCGGCTCGTAATGAGCAGTTCTTC. It specifies CASSLGVAARNEQFF. V is TRBV5-8 and J is TRBJ2-1; a possible D gene is TRBD2 (6 bases). The CDR3 covers 15 residues. V gave up 0 bases and J gave up 7 bases, with 14 bases separating them. CDR1 SGHTS and CDR2 YDEGEE come from the germline V gene.

This chain links TRBV7-2 with TRBJ1-1, with 7 nucleotides matching TRBD1. The CDR3 is 13 residues long. CDR1 is SGHTA and CDR2 is FQGNSA in the germline V gene. With V trimmed by 5 bases and J by 5 bases, 5 bases remained unmatched. The CDR3 nucleotides read TGTGCCAGCAGCGAGGGGGCGCGGACTGAAGCTTTCTTT. It translates to CASSEGARTEAFF.

The chain combines TRBV5-1 with TRBJ1-1, with D perhaps matching TRBD1 (5 bases). The V and J ends lost 4 bases and 0 bases respectively, with 16 bases between them. This CDR3 has 16 amino acids. CDR1 and CDR2 (germline): SGHRS, YFSETQ. The CDR3 region has the DNA TGCGCCAGCAGCCGTGATGTTGGGGGAGTGAACACTGAAGCTTTCTTT. Residues: CASSRDVGGVNTEAFF.